This passage covers 8 T cell receptor beta chains from one sample sequenced in a study of shared clonotypes between healthy human individuals. Some clones are missing from TCRdb's copy, which holds only in-frame ones; the method was immunoSEQ multiplex PCR. The sample includes about 1.1 million clones, around three quarters of them seen just once. Sequencing input: memory CD4+ T cells from PBMCs. The subset: CD45RA-negative fraction. The receptors originated from a man younger than 35 in good health. Some clones in this sample may be carry-over from other donors' samples.

The J gene is TRBJ1-3, the V gene TRBV6-1; D might be TRBD1 (5 bases). Per the germline V gene, CDR1 is MNHNS and CDR2 is SASEGT. V lost 3 bases, J lost 1 base, and 16 bases lay in between. The CDR3 covers 17 residues. CDR3 nucleotides: TGTGCCAGCAGTGACTTTTATGGGGCCATATCTGGAAACACCATATATTTT. It is translated as CASSDFYGAISGNTIYF.

CDR3 bases: TGTGCCAGCAGAGGGACTAGCGGCCACTCCTACAATGAGCAGTTCTTC. Translation gives CASRGTSGHSYNEQFF. V gene TRBV2 combines with J gene TRBJ2-1; 11 bases line up with TRBD2. Germline V gene data show CDR1 as SNHLY and CDR2 as FYNNEI. The CDR3 length is 16 residues. Losses at the gene ends were 6 bases for V and 0 bases for J; bases not matched to a gene: 4.

The chain employs TRBV5-4 and TRBJ2-3; D is unclear. Trimming shortened V by 2 bases and J by 0 bases, and 10 bases separated the two germline ends. The CDR3 is made up of 15 amino acids. CDR1 is SGHNT, CDR2 YYREEE, per germline (reference sequence). The CDR3 region is CASSLRAASTDTQYF. The CDR3 nucleotides are TGTGCCAGCAGCTTACGGGCTGCTAGCACAGATACGCAGTATTTT.

The chain is built from TRBV5-4 and TRBJ2-1; D call uncertain. The CDR3 length is 13 residues. Germline V CDR1 and CDR2: SGHNT, YYREEE (reference sequence). The V end lost 1 base, the J end lost 6 bases, and 8 bases lay between the germline ends. The CDR3 reads CASSLYASNEQFF. Here the CDR3 DNA reads TGTGCCAGCAGCTTGTATGCGAGCAATGAGCAGTTCTTC.

The CDR3 DNA is TGTGCCAGCTCAATCGACAGGCACTATGGCTACACCTTC. It encodes CASSIDRHYGYTF. The rearrangement joins TRBV18 to TRBJ1-2; the D gene is possibly TRBD1 (6 bases). The CDR3 loop spans 13 amino acids. The V gene lost 5 bases and the J gene lost 3 bases, with 10 bases spanning the gap. Germline lookup yields CDR1 KGHSH and CDR2 LQKENI.

This chain connects TRBV11-1 to TRBJ2-3, with a weak D call TRBD2 (5 bases). V lost 5 bases and J lost 0, with 12 bases in between. Germline V gene data show CDR1 as SGHAT and CDR2 as FQDESV (reference sequence). CDR3 length: 15 residues. The CDR3 here is CASSPRRASTDTQYF. The CDR3 nucleotides read TGTGCCAGCAGCCCCCGGCGGGCGAGCACAGATACGCAGTATTTT.

The rearrangement uses TRBV14 and TRBJ1-2; D ambiguous. The V end was cut by 1 base, the J end by 3 bases, with 12 bases between. The CDR3 is made up of 15 amino acids. Looked up from germline, CDR1 is SGHDN and CDR2 is FVKESK. Here the CDR3 DNA reads TGTGCCAGCAGCCAAGGGCTCCGCGGGTACTATGGCTACACCTTC. The encoded protein is CASSQGLRGYYGYTF.

This chain links TRBV5-1 with TRBJ2-2, with D possibly being TRBD2 (5 bases). The V gene's germline CDR1 is SGHRS and CDR2 YFSETQ. The length of the CDR3 is 15 residues. The V end was cut by 1 base, the J end by 5 bases, with 12 bases between. The CDR3 is CASSLSGVSTGELFF. The CDR3 nucleotides are TGCGCCAGCAGCTTGTCCGGGGTTAGTACCGGGGAGCTGTTTTTT.